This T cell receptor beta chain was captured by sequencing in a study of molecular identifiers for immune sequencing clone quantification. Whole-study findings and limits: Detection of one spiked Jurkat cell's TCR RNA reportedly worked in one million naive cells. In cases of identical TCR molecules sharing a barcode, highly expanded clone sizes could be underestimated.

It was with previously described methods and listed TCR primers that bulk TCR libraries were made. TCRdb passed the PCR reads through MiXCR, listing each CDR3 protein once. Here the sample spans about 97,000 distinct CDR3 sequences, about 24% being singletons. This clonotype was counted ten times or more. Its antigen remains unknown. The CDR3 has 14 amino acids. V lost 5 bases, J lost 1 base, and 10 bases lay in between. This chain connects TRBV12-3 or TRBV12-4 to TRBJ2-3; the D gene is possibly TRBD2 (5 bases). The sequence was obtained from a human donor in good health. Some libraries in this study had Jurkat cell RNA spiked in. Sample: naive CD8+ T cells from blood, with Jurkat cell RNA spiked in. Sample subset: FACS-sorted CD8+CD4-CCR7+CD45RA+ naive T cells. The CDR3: CASSISGGTDTQYF. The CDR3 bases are TGTGCCAGCAGTATAAGCGGCGGCACAGATACGCAGTATTTT.